These T cell receptor beta chains were read from a single sample in a study of early T cells in non-severe SARS-CoV-2 infection. TCRdb re-analysed the 5' RACE reads in MiXCR, keeping a single row per CDR3 protein. The table shows approximately 52,000 distinct CDR3 sequences, with 7.5% to 9.5% occurring only once. Sequences were obtained from whole blood. These receptors were obtained from an adult who was a healthcare worker with PCR-confirmed SARS-CoV-2 infection or an uninfected control (not recorded which). CDR3s include the opening cysteine and the closing phenylalanine or tryptophan. The order of the fields is V gene, D gene, clone size, J gene, CDR3 DNA, CDR3 protein. A D gene is named only where the DNA matches it firmly. Only part of the rows carry a size: once, few, many, or a class if the clone is expanded.

TRBV6-5	NA	NA	TRBJ1-4	TGTGCCAGCAGCGGAACAGGGTCGTCGGAAAAACTGTTTTTT	CASSGTGSSEKLFF
TRBV18	NA	many	TRBJ1-4	TGTGCCAGCTCACCCAAGTTTAATGAAAAACTGTTTTTT	CASSPKFNEKLFF
TRBV27	NA	NA	TRBJ2-3	TGTGCCAGCAGTTTAAAGACAGGAGGGGGGAGCACAGATACGCAGTATTTT	CASSLKTGGGSTDTQYF
TRBV7-9	NA	few	TRBJ1-2	TGTGCCAGCAGCCCCCGAGGGGGTTCCTATGGCTACACCTTC	CASSPRGGSYGYTF
TRBV7-9	NA	many	TRBJ1-1	TGTGCCAGCAGCTTAGCCGGAGCCATGAACACTGAAGCTTTCTTT	CASSLAGAMNTEAFF
TRBV13	NA	few	TRBJ2-1	TGTGCCAGCAGCTTTATACGTAATGAGCAGTTCTTC	CASSFIRNEQFF
TRBV28	NA	NA	TRBJ1-1	TGTGCCAGCAGTTTATCGGCGGAAGGGAGCACTGAAGCTTTCTTT	CASSLSAEGSTEAFF
TRBV6-6	NA	many	TRBJ1-5	TGTGCCAGCAGTTATCGGAGGGGGAGTCAGCCCCAGCATTTT	CASSYRRGSQPQHF
TRBV18	TRBD1	few	TRBJ2-3	TGTGCCAGCACGAAATTGACAGGGAAGGTTCCAGATACGCAGTATTTT	CASTKLTGKVPDTQYF
TRBV12-3/TRBV12-4	TRBD1	many	TRBJ2-7	TGTGCCAGCAGAGACTCCGGGACAGGGCCCTACGAGCAGTACTTC	CASRDSGTGPYEQYF
TRBV18	NA	many	TRBJ1-6	TGTGCCAGCTCGCCCCTGGGGCATTCACCCCTCCACTTT	CASSPLGHSPLHF
TRBV30	NA	many	TRBJ2-2	TGTGCCTGGAGTGTACCAGGTCCCAGGGCACGCATGAACACCGGGGAGCTGTTTTTT	CAWSVPGPRARMNTGELFF
TRBV14	TRBD2	NA	TRBJ2-3	TGTGCCAGCAGCCACCGGACTAGCGGAATCACAGATACGCAGTATTTT	CASSHRTSGITDTQYF
TRBV18	NA	NA	TRBJ2-5	TGTGCCAGCTCACCACCAACGGATAAAGAGACCCAGTACTTC	CASSPPTDKETQYF
TRBV15	NA	many	TRBJ1-4	TGTGCCACCAGCAGAGAAGTGGCGGATGAAAAACTGTTTTTT	CATSREVADEKLFF
TRBV10-3	TRBD1	few	TRBJ1-1	TGTGCCATCAGTGCCCAGGGGGCGGTGGCCACTGAAGCTTTCTTT	CAISAQGAVATEAFF
TRBV6-1	TRBD1	NA	TRBJ1-1	TGTGCCAGCAGCAAGACAGGGACTCACACTGAAGTTTTCTTT	CASSKTGTHTEVFF
TRBV5-4	TRBD2	NA	TRBJ2-3	TGTGCCAGCAGCTTACGCGGGAGATCCTCGCAGTATTTT	CASSLRGRSSQYF
TRBV4-1	NA	many	TRBJ2-1	TGCGCCAGCAGCCAAGATCGGCGGCTCTCCTACAATGAGCAGTTCTTC	CASSQDRRLSYNEQFF
TRBV4-2	TRBD2	many	TRBJ2-1	TGTGCCAGCAGCCAAGATGGGACTAGCGGGGGTTTCACCAATGAGCAGTTCTTC	CASSQDGTSGGFTNEQFF
TRBV7-9	NA	NA	TRBJ2-5	TGTGCCAGCAGCTTCAGTTCGGAAGAGACCCAGTACTTC	CASSFSSEETQYF
TRBV11-2	NA	many	TRBJ2-7	TGTGCCAGCAGCTCATCCTACGAGCAGTACTTC	CASSSSYEQYF
TRBV11-2	TRBD2	NA	TRBJ2-3	TGTGCCAGCAGCTTTAGCGGGGCCGGTCAGTATTTT	CASSFSGAGQYF
TRBV11-2	NA	NA	TRBJ2-5	TGTGCCAGCAGCCGACGCTGGGGGGAGGAGCACCAAGAGACCCAGTACTTC	CASSRRWGEEHQETQYF
TRBV27	NA	NA	TRBJ2-5	TGTGCCAGCAGTTTCTCTATGACACAAGAGACCCAGTACTTC	CASSFSMTQETQYF
TRBV6-4	NA	many	TRBJ2-1	TGTGCCAGCAGTATTTTCTCGGGGGGCCCGCAGTTCTTC	CASSIFSGGPQFF
TRBV29-1	TRBD1	many	TRBJ1-2	TGCAGCGCAAAATCGCGGACAGGGCTTAAGGATGGCTACACCTTC	CSAKSRTGLKDGYTF
TRBV29-1	NA	NA	TRBJ2-1	TGCAGCGTTGAAGATCGTAGTGCGAGCTCCTACAATGAGCAGTTCTTC	CSVEDRSASSYNEQFF
TRBV7-3	TRBD2	many	TRBJ2-1	TGTGCCAGCAGCCCCGGGACTAGCAACAATGAGCAGTTCTTC	CASSPGTSNNEQFF
TRBV6-5	NA	NA	TRBJ2-1	TGTGCCAGCAGTTACTCCCTAAGGAGGTCTAATGAGCAGTTCTTC	CASSYSLRRSNEQFF
TRBV7-9	NA	few	TRBJ2-2	TGTGCCAGCAGCAAACAGGGCACCGGGGAGCTGTTTTTT	CASSKQGTGELFF
TRBV2	TRBD1	few	TRBJ2-1	TGTGCCAGCAGGGGACAGGGGGCAGTCAATGAGCAGTTCTTC	CASRGQGAVNEQFF
TRBV6-6	NA	few	TRBJ2-6	TGTGCCAGCACCGCCTCTGGGGCCAACGTCCTGACTTTC	CASTASGANVLTF
TRBV3-1	NA	NA	TRBJ2-3	TGTGCCAGCAGCCAGCAGTGGAGGGATACGCAGTATTTT	CASSQQWRDTQYF
TRBV3-1	TRBD2	NA	TRBJ2-4	TGTGCCAGCAGCCAAGAGGGACTAGCTAGTGCCAAAAACATTCAGTACTTC	CASSQEGLASAKNIQYF
TRBV6-1	NA	NA	TRBJ2-1	TGTGCCAGCACCGACATAAGCTCCTACAATGAGCAGTTCTTC	CASTDISSYNEQFF
TRBV21-1	NA	few	TRBJ1-2	TGTGCCAGCAGCAAAGGCGGACTTTTAGGCTATGGCTACACCTTC	CASSKGGLLGYGYTF
TRBV20-1	NA	many	TRBJ1-5	TGCAGTGCTAGCACGAGGGGCAATCAGCCCCAGCATTTT	CSASTRGNQPQHF
TRBV2	TRBD1	few	TRBJ2-2	TGTGCCAGCAGTGAAGTGAGGACAGGGGCCGGGGAGCTGTTTTTT	CASSEVRTGAGELFF
TRBV28	NA	few	TRBJ2-7	TGTGCCAGCAGTTTGTATCTAGCGAGCAACTCCTACGAGCAGTACTTC	CASSLYLASNSYEQYF
TRBV11-2	NA	few	TRBJ2-1	TGTGCCAGCAGCCCACAAGCGCCTTCCTACAATGAGCAGTTCTTC	CASSPQAPSYNEQFF
TRBV5-1	TRBD2	NA	TRBJ2-1	TGCGCCAGCAGCTTGCGCGGGAGTATCGGTGAGCAGTTCTTC	CASSLRGSIGEQFF
TRBV14	TRBD1	few	TRBJ2-7	TGTGCCAGCAGCCAACCCGGGACAGTCCGGGAGCAGTACTTC	CASSQPGTVREQYF
TRBV9	NA	few	TRBJ2-3	TGTGCCAGCAGCGTAGTCACCACAGATACGCAGTATTTT	CASSVVTTDTQYF
TRBV18	NA	NA	TRBJ2-2	TGTGCCAGCTCCCGAACACTCACCGGGGAGCTGTTTTTT	CASSRTLTGELFF